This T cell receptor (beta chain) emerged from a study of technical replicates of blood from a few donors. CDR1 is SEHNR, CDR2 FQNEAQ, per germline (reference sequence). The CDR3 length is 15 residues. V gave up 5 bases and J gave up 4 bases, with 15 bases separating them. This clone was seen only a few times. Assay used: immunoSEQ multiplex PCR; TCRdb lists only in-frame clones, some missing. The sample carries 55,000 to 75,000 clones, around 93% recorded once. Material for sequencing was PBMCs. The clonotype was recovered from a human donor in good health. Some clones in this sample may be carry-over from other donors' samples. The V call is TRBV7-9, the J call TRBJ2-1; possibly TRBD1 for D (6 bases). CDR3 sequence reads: CASSPPWTVYNEQFF. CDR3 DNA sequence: TGTGCCAGCAGCCCCCCCTGGACAGTTTACAATGAGCAGTTCTTC.